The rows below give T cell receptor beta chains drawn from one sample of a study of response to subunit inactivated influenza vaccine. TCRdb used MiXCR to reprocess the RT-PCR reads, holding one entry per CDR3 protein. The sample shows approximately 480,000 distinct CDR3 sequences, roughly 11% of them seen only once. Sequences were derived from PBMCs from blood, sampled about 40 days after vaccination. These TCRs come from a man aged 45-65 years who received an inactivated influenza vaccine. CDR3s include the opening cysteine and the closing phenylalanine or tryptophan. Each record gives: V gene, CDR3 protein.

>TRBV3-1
CASSQEGVGAKNIQYF
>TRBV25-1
CASSEVGGGSPLHF
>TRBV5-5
CASSQWHTEAFF
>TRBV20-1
CSARPGTVLNYGYTF
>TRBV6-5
CASSYSDRAYNEQFF
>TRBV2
CASSGDRAGAHNEQFF
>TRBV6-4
CASSLAPDSSDSGANTGELFF
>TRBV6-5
CASSYSLGPYNEQFF
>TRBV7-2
CASSTGTLADTQYF
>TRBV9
CASSQRASGANVLTF
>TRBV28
CASSRTTGGLNQPQHF
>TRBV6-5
CASSWTGSGANVLTF
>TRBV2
CASRIGVNQPQHF
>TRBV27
CASSSLELSPYNEQFF
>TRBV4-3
CASSQDTRTYEQYF
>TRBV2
CASSGLARGGSYNEQFF
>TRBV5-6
CASSSTTVYGYTF
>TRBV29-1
CSARPFMNTEAFF
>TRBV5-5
CASSHSRWITQETQYF
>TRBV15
CATSRDRTDNSNQPQHF
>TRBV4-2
CASSQDVFGYTF
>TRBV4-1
CASSQTIATDTQYF
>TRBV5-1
CASSLAGAGSGSPLHF
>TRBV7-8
CASSLGTPRYAYEQYF
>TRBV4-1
CASSQDRAGQGSYTF
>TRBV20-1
CSGVLTVDTQYF
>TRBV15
CATSRVQGLGSGANVLTF
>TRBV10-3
CATVGRREDDEQYF
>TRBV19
CASSFGGLANQPQHF
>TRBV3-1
CASSQRTSGEQFF
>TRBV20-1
CSARFRVQETQYF
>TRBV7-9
CASSPHPGRGRSDTQYF
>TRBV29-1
CSAYGGRSWETQYF
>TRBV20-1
CSASGQLVTEAFF
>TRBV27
CASSLSNGAYEQYF
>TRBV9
CASSVGAAVETQYF
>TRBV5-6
CASSLANEELFF
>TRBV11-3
CASSQTGSVGELFF
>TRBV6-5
CASRSGNYEQYF
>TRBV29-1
CSVFPGERSFTDTQYF
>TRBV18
CASSKGLPNEQFF
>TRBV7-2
CASSLASGAGTDTQYF
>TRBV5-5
CASSLIVRNSGANVLTF
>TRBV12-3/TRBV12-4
CASSLGGLQSHTDTQYF
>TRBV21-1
CASSTTRDRGPHEQYF
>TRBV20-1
CSARDLRGNRANVLTF
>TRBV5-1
CASSFGQGYNEQFF
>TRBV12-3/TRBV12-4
CASSQAGGENIQYF
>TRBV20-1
CSASPRGETQYF
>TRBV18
CASSPGRINEQFF
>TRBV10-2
CASGRGPDEQYF
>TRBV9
CASSGGQGGDRNTEAFF
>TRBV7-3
CASSSLLGTGRANTEAFF
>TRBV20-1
CSATPRTGSTDTQYF